The T cell receptor (beta chain) under discussion was sequenced for a study of chemoradiotherapy in HPV16-positive cancers. Whole-study context: Two HPV16-positive patients' cells yielded candidate HPV-specific clones and common motifs. Notes on the study in general: Candidate HPV-specific clones and E7-related TCR motifs grew in tumor during treatment. Only a couple of HPV16-positive patients supplied the functional HPV-specificity definition.

Notes on this clone: The antigen is unknown.

CDR1 SGHRS and CDR2 YFSETQ come from the germline V gene. The CDR3 has 14 residues. V was cut by 0 bases and J by 0 bases, with 6 bases left in between. Assay used: immunoSEQ multiplex PCR; TCRdb lists only in-frame clones, some missing. The sample carries more than 30,000 clones, 89% recorded once. Repeated repertoire sampling spanned the course of chemoradiotherapy. The chain combines TRBV5-1 with TRBJ1-2; D gene unclear. Source: blood, taken from a patient who underwent chemoradiotherapy. The source is a human donor with HPV-associated anogenital cancer. The CDR3 here is CASSLVAANYGYTF. CDR3 in DNA: TGCGCCAGCAGCTTGGTGGCAGCTAACTATGGCTACACCTTC.